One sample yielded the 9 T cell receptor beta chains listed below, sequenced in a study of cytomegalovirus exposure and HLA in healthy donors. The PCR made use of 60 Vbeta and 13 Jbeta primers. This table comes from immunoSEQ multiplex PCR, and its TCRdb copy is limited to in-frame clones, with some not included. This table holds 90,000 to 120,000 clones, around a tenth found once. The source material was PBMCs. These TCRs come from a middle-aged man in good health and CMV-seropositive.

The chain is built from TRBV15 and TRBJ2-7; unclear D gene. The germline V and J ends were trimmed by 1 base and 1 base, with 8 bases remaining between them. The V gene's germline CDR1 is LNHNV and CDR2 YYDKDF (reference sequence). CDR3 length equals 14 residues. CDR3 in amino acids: CATSRVQQSYEQYF. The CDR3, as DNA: TGTGCCACCAGCAGAGTTCAACAGTCCTACGAGCAGTACTTC.

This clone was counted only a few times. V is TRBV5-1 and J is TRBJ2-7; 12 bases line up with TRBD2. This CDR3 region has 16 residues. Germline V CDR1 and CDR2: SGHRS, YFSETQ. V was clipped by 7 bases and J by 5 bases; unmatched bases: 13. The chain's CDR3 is CASVREHPSGRDEQYF. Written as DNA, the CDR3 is TGCGCCAGCGTCCGCGAGCACCCTAGCGGGAGGGACGAGCAGTACTTC.

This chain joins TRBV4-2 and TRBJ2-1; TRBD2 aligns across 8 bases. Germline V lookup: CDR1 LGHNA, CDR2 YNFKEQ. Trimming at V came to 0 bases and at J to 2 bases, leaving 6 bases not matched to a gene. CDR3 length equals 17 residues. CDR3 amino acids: CASSQDGAAGAYNEQFF. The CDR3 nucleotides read TGTGCCAGCAGCCAAGATGGGGCAGCGGGGGCCTACAATGAGCAGTTCTTC.

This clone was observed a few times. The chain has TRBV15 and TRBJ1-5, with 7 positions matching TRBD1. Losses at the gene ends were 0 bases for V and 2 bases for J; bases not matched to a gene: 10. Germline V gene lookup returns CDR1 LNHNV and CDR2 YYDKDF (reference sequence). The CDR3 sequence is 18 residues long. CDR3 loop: CATSRDSNTGVGNQPQHF. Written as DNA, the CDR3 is TGTGCCACCAGCAGAGATTCGAATACAGGGGTCGGCAATCAGCCCCAGCATTTT.

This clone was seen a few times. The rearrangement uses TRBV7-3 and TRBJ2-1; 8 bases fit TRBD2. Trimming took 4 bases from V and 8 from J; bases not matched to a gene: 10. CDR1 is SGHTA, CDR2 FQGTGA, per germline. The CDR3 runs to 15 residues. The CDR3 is CASSYVSGSSDEQFF. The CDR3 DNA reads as TGTGCCAGCAGCTACGTCAGCGGGAGTTCTGATGAGCAGTTCTTC. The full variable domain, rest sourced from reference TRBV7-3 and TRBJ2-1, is GAGVSQTPSNKVTEKGKYVELRCDPISGHTALYWYRQSLGQGPEFLIYFQGTGAADDSGLPNDRFFAVRPEGSVSTLKIQRTERGDSAVYLCASSYVSGSSDEQFFGPGTRLTVL.

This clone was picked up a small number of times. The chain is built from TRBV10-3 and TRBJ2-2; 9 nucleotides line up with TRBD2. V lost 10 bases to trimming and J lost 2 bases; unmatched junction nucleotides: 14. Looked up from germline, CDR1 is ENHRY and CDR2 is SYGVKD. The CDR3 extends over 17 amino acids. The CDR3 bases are TGTGCCACCTCGACCCCTAAGCGGGAGGCCAACACCGGGGAGCTGTTTTTT. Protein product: CATSTPKREANTGELFF.

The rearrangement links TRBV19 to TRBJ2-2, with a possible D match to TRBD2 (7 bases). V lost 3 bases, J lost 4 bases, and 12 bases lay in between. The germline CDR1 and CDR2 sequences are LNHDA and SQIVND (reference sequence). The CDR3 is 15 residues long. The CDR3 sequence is CASSMRGGGTGELFF. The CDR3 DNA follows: TGTGCCAGTAGTATGAGGGGGGGAGGCACCGGGGAGCTGTTTTTT.

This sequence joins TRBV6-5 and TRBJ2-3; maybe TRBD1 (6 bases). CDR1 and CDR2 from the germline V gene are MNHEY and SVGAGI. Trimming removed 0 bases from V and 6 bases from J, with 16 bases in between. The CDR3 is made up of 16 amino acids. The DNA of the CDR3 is TGTGCCAGCAGTTACTCAAGACAGGTCCCCGCGGATACGCAGTATTTT. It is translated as CASSYSRQVPADTQYF.

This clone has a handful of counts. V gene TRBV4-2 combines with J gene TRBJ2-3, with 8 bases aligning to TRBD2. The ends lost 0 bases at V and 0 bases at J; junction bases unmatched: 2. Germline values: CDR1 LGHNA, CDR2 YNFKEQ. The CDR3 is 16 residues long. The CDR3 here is CASSQDIAGSTDTQYF. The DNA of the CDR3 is TGTGCCAGCAGCCAAGATATAGCGGGAAGCACAGATACGCAGTATTTT.